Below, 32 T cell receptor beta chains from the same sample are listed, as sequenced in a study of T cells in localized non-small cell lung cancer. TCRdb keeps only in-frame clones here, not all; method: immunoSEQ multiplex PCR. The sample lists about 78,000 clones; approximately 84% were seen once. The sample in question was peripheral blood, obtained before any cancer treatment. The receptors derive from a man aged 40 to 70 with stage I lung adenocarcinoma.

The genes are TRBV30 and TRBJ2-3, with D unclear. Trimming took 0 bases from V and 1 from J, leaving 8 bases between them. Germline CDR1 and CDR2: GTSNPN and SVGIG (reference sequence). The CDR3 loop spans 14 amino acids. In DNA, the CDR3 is TGTGCCTGGAGTGTACTCACTGGCACAGATACGCAGTATTTT. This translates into CAWSVLTGTDTQYF.

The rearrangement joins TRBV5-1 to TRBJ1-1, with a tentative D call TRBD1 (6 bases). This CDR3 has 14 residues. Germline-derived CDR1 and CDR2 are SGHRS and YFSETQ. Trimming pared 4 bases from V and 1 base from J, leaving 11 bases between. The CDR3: CASSRDTTNTEAFF. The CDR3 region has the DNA TGCGCCAGCAGCCGGGACACTACGAACACTGAAGCTTTCTTT.

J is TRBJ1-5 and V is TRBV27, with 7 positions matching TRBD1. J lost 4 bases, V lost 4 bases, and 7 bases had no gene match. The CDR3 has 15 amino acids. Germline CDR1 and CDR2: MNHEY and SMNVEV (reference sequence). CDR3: CASSSSGTANQPQHF. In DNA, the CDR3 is TGTGCCAGCAGTTCCTCCGGGACAGCTAATCAGCCCCAGCATTTT.

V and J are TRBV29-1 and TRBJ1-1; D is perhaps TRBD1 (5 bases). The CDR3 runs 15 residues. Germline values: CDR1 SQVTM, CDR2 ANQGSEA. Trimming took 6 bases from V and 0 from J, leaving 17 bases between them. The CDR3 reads CSVWPGKDMNTEAFF. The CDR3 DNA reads TGCAGCGTCTGGCCCGGGAAGGACATGAACACTGAAGCTTTCTTT.

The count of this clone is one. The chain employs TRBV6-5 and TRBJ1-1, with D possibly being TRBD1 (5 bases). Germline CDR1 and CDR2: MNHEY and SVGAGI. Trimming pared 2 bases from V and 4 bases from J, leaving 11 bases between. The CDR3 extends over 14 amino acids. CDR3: CASSYPGGGTEAFF. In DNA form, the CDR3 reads TGTGCCAGCAGTTACCCGGGGGGAGGCACTGAAGCTTTCTTT.

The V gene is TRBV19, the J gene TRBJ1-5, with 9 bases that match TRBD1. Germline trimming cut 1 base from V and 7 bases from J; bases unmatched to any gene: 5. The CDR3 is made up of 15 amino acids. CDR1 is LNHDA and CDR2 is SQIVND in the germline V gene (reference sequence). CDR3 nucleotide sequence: TGTGCCAGTAGTATAGTAGGGACAGGGTACCAGCCCCAGCATTTT. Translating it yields CASSIVGTGYQPQHF.

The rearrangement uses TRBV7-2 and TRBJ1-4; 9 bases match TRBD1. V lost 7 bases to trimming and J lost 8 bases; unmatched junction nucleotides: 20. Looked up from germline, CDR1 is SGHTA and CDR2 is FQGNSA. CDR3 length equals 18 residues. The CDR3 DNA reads TGTGCCAGCACCCCCCGCGGGACAGGGTGGGGACGGGGGGAAAAACTGTTTTTT. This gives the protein CASTPRGTGWGRGEKLFF.

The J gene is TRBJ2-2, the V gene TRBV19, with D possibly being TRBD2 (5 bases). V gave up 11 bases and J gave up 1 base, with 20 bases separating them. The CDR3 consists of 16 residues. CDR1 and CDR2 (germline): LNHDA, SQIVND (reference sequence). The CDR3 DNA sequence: TGTGCCGCCTCAAGTCGGGGTGCGAGGAACACCGGGGAGCTGTTTTTT. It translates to CAASSRGARNTGELFF.

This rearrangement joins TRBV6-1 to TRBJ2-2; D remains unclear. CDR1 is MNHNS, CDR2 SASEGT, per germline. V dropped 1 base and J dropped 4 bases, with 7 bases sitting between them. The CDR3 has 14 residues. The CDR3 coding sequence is TGTGCCAGCAGTGAAGTTCACTTCACCGGGGAGCTGTTTTTT. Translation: CASSEVHFTGELFF.

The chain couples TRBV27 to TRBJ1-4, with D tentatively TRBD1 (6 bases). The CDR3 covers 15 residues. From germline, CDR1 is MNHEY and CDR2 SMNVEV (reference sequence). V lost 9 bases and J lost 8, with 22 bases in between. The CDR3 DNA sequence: TGTGCCAGTAGGAGGATTGGGGGCCGACAGGAAAAACTGTTTTTT. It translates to CASRRIGGRQEKLFF. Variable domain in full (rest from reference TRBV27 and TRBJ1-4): EAQVTQNPRYLITVTGKKLTVTCSQNMNHEYMSWYRQDPGLGLRQIYYSMNVEVTDKGDVPEGYKVSRKEKRNFPLILESPSPNQTSLYFCASRRIGGRQEKLFFGSGTQLSVL.

Here the CDR3 reads CASNNPDIGFYGYTF. Written as DNA, the CDR3 is TGTGCCAGCAATAATCCGGACATCGGATTCTATGGCTACACCTTC. The chain carries TRBV28 and TRBJ1-2, with a possible D match to TRBD1 (5 bases). The CDR3 extends over 15 amino acids. Germline loops: CDR1 MDHEN, CDR2 SYDVKM. V lost 7 bases to trimming and J lost 4 bases, with 19 bases between them.

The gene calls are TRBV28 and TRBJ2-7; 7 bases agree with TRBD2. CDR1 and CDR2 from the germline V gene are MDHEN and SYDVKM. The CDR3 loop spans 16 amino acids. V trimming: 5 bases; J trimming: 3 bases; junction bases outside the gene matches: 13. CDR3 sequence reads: CASSKTQAGPYYEQYF. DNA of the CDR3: TGTGCCAGCAGTAAGACGCAAGCGGGACCTTACTACGAGCAGTACTTC.

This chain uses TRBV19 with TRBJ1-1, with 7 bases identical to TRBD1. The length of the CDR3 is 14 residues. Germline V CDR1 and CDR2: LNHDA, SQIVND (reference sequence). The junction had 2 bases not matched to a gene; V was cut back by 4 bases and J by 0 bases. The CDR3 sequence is CASSKGQLNTEAFF. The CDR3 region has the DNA TGTGCCAGTAGTAAGGGACAGCTGAACACTGAAGCTTTCTTT.

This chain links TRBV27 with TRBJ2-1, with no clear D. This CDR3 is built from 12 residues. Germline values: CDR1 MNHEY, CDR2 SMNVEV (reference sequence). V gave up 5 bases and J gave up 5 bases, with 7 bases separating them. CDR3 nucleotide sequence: TGTGCCAGCAGTGTATTAAACAATGAGCAGTTCTTC. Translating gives CASSVLNNEQFF.

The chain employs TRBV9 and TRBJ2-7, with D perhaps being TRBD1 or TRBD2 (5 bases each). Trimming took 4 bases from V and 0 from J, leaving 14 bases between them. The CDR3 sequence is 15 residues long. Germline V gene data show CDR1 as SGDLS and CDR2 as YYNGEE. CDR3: CASSLDGTLSYEQYF. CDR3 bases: TGTGCCAGCAGCCTGGACGGGACCCTCTCCTACGAGCAGTACTTC.

In nucleotides, the CDR3 is TGTGCCAGCAGCGTAGGGCAGGCAAGGAGCGAGCAGTACTTC. Translating it yields CASSVGQARSEQYF. The V and J genes are TRBV9 and TRBJ2-7; no clear D gene. V was cut by 0 bases and J by 6 bases, with 13 bases left in between. Germline V gene sequence: CDR1 SGDLS, CDR2 YYNGEE. This CDR3 has 14 residues.

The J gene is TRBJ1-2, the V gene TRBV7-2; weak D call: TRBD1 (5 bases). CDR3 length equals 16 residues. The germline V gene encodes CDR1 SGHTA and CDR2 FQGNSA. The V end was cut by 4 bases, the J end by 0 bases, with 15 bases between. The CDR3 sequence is CASSSSGGAPNYGYTF. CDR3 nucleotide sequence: TGTGCCAGCAGCTCTTCGGGGGGTGCCCCTAACTATGGCTACACCTTC.

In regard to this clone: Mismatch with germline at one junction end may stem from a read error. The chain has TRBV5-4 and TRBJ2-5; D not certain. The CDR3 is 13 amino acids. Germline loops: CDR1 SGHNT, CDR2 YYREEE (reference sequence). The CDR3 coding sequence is TGTGCCAGCAGTTTGGCACCTCAAGAGACCCAGTACTTC. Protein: CASSLAPQETQYF.

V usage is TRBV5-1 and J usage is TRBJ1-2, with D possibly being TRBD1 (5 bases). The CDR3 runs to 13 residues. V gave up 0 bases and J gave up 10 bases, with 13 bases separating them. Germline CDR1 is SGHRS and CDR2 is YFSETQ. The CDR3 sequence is CASSLVGDVDYTF. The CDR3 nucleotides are TGCGCCAGCAGCTTGGTAGGGGACGTTGACTACACCTTC. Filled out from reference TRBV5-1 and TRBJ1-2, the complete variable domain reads KAGVTQTPRYLIKTRGQQVTLSCSPISGHRSVSWYQQTPGQGLQFLFEYFSETQRNKGNFPGRFSGRQFSNSRSEMNVSTLELGDSALYLCASSLVGDVDYTFGSGTRLTVV.

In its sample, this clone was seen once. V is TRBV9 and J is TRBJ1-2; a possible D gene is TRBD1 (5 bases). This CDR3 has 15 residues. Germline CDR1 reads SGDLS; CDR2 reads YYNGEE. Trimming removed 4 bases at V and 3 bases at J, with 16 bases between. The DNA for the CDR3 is TGTGCCAGCAGCCCGGGGGTCCAGATAGACTATGGCTACACCTTC. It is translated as CASSPGVQIDYGYTF. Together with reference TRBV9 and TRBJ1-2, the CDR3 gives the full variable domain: DSGVTQTPKHLITATGQRVTLRCSPRSGDLSVYWYQQSLDQGLQFLIQYYNGEERAKGNILERFSAQQFPDLHSELNLSSLELGDSALYFCASSPGVQIDYGYTFGSGTRLTVV.

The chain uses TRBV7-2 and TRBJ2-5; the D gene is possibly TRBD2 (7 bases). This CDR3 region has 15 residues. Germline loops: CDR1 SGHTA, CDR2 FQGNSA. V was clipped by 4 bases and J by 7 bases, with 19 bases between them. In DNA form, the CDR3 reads TGTGCCAGCAGCTCGAGGGGGGGGGCCCAGCGGACCCAGTACTTC. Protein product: CASSSRGGAQRTQYF.

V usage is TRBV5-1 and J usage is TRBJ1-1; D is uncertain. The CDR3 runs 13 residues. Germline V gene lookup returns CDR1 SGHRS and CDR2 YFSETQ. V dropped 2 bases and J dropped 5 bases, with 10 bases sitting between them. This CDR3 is CASSLTMITEAFF. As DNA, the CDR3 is TGCGCCAGCAGCTTAACCATGATTACTGAAGCTTTCTTT.

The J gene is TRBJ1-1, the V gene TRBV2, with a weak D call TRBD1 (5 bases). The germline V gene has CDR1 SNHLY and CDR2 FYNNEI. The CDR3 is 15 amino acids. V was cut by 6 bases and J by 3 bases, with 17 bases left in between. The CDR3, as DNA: TGTGCCAGCAGCCTTCTAGGGGCGGGGGACACTGAAGCTTTCTTT. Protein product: CASSLLGAGDTEAFF.

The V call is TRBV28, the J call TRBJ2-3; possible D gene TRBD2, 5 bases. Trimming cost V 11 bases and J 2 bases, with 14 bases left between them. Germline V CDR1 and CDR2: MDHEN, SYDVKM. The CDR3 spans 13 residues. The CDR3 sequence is CAGSGSFTDTQYF. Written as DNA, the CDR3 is TGTGCCGGTTCGGGGAGTTTCACAGATACGCAGTATTTT.

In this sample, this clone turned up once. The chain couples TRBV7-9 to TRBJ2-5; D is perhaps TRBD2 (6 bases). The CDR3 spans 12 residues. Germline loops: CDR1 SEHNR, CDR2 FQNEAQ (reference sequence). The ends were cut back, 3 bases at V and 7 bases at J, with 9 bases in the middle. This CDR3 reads CASSLEEGTQYF. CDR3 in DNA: TGTGCCAGCAGCTTGGAGGAGGGGACCCAGTACTTC.

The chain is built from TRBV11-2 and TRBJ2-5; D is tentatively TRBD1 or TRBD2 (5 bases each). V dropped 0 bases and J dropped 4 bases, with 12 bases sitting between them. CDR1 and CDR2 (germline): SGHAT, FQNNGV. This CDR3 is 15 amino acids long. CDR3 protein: CASSLEGRGRETQYF. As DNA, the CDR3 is TGTGCCAGCAGCTTAGAGGGTCGGGGACGAGAGACCCAGTACTTC. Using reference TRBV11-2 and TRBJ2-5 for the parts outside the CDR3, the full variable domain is EAGVAQSPRYKIIEKRQSVAFWCNPISGHATLYWYQQILGQGPKLLIQFQNNGVVDDSQLPKDRFSAERLKGVDSTLKIQPAKLEDSAVYLCASSLEGRGRETQYFGPGTRLLVL.

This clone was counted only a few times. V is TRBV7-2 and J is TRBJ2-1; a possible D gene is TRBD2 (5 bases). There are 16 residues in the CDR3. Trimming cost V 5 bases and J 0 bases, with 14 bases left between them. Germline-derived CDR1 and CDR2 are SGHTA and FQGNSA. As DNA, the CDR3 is TGTGCCAGCAGCCCGGCAGCTACTAGCTCCTACAATGAGCAGTTCTTC. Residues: CASSPAATSSYNEQFF.

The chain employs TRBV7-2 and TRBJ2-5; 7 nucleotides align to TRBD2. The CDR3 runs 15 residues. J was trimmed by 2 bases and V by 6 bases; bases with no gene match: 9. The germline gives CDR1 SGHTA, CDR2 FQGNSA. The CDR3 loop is CASRLLAGVQETQYF. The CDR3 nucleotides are TGTGCCAGCAGGCTTTTGGCGGGGGTTCAAGAGACCCAGTACTTC.

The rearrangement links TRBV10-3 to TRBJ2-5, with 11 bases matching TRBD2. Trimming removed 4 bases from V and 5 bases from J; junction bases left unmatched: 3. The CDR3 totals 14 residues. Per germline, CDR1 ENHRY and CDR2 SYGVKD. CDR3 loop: CAISGGLAGETQYF. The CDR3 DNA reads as TGTGCCATCAGTGGAGGACTAGCGGGCGAGACCCAGTACTTC.

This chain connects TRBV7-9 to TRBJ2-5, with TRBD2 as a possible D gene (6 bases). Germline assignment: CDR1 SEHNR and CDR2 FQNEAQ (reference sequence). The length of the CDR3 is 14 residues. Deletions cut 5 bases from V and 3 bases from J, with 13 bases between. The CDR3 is CASSHGTQKETQYF. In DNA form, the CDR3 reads TGTGCCAGCAGCCACGGGACTCAGAAAGAGACCCAGTACTTC.

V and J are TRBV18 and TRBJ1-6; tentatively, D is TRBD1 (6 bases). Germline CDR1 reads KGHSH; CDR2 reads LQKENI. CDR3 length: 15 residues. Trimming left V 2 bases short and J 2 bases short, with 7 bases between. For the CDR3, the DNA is TGTGCCAGCTCACCAACAGGGCCCTATAATTCACCCCTCCACTTT. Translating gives CASSPTGPYNSPLHF.

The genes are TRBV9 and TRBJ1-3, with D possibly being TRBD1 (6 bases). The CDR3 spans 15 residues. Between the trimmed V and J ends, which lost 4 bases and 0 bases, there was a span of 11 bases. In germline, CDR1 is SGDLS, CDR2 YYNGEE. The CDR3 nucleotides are TGTGCCAGCAGCATTGACAGGCGCTCTGGAAACACCATATATTTT. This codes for CASSIDRRSGNTIYF.